One T cell receptor beta chain is described in this entry. The antigen is unknown. The sample originates from a study of T-cell memory formation after mild COVID-19. With V trimmed by 8 bases and J by 1 base, 3 bases remained unmatched. The CDR3 contains 13 residues. In germline, CDR1 is SGHVS, CDR2 FNYEAQ. Using its own MiXCR run on the 5' RACE reads, TCRdb lists one record per CDR3 protein. The repertoire holds about 110,000 distinct CDR3 sequences, with about a sixth as singletons. Study-wide results and caveats: Day 15 to 85 contracting clones showed balanced CD4/CD8; later expanders leaned CD4+. CD4+ contracting clones were mainly CM and EM; CD8+ ones, EMRA.

This sequence joins TRBV7-6 and TRBJ2-3; 7 bases are shared with TRBD2. The origin of this receptor is a man aged 18-30 years who had mild COVID-19 (a few samples of this study predate the infection). Cell type and time point are not known. Sample: PBMCs or a T cell subset sorted from them (not recorded which). This CDR3 reads CASLAGGTDTQYF. CDR3 sequence (DNA): TGTGCCAGCCTGGCGGGGGGCACAGATACGCAGTATTTT.